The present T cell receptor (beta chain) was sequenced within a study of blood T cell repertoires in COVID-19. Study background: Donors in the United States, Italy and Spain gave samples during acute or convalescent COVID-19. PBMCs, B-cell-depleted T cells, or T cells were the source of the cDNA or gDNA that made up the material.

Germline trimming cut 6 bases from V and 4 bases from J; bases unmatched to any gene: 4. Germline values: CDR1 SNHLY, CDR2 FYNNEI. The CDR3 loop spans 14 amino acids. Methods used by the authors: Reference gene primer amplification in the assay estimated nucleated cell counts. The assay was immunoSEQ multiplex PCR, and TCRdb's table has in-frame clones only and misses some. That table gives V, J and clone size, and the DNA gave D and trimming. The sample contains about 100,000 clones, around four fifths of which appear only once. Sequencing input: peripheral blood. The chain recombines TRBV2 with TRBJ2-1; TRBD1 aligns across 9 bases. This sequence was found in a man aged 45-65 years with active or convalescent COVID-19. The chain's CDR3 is CASREGQGYNEQFF. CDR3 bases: TGTGCCAGCAGGGAGGGACAGGGATACAATGAGCAGTTCTTC.